A single sample gave rise to the 17 T cell receptor beta chains below, sequenced in a study of T-cell reconstitution after alpha-beta-depleted transplantation in children. The library targeted TCRbeta and was prepared with unique molecular identifiers. TCRdb re-called the PCR reads with MiXCR, one entry per CDR3 protein. The top ten clones hold roughly 41% of a sample with some 350,000 distinct CDR3 sequences, roughly 15% of them seen once. Specimen: PBMCs, mostly from graft donor cells, collected 360 days after TCRalphabeta/CD19-depleted stem cell transplant. These TCRs come from a male patient between 2 and 15 years old who had a stem cell transplant for acute lymphoblastic leukemia, so the T cells may come from the graft donor.

The chain is built from TRBV4-1 and TRBJ2-1, with 16 bases aligning to TRBD2. CDR3 size: 18 residues. The germline V gene encodes CDR1 MGHRA and CDR2 YSYEKL. The trim removed 4 bases at V and 4 bases at J, leaving 7 bases unmatched. DNA of the CDR3: TGCGCCAGCAGCCGCGGGACTAGCGGGAGGGCCTGGTACAATGAGCAGTTCTTC. This sequence encodes CASSRGTSGRAWYNEQFF.

The J gene is TRBJ1-1, the V gene TRBV10-2, with a weak D call TRBD1 (6 bases). Germline CDR1 WSHSY, CDR2 SAAADI. This CDR3 region has 16 residues. V lost 6 bases to trimming and J lost 0 bases, with 17 bases between them. The CDR3 coding sequence is TGCGCCAGCAGCTTCAGGGGAAATACTATGAACACTGAAGCTTTCTTT. It is translated as CASSFRGNTMNTEAFF.

The J gene is TRBJ1-2, the V gene TRBV10-3; D unclear. In germline, CDR1 is ENHRY, CDR2 SYGVKD. V was clipped by 0 bases and J by 6 bases, with 14 bases between them. CDR3 length: 15 amino acids. The CDR3 here is CAISESQEKENGYTF. CDR3 DNA sequence: TGTGCCATCAGTGAGTCCCAGGAAAAGGAAAATGGCTACACCTTC.

CDR3 sequence: CASSLELAVYQETQYF. The CDR3 bases are TGTGCCAGCAGCTTAGAACTAGCAGTGTACCAAGAGACCCAGTACTTC. The V and J genes are TRBV11-2 and TRBJ2-5; possibly TRBD2 for D (6 bases). Germline V gene data show CDR1 as SGHAT and CDR2 as FQNNGV. V was trimmed by 0 bases and J by 0 bases, leaving 11 bases between them. The length of the CDR3 is 16 residues.

The chain carries TRBV30 and TRBJ2-2; no clear D gene. The V gene lost 0 bases and the J gene lost 6 bases, with 2 bases spanning the gap. This CDR3 comprises 11 residues. The germline CDR1 and CDR2 sequences are GTSNPN and SVGIG (reference sequence). The CDR3 protein is CAWSVAGELFF. CDR3 in DNA: TGTGCCTGGAGTGTAGCCGGGGAGCTGTTTTTT.

The chain couples TRBV20-1 to TRBJ1-5; D is unresolved. The CDR3 consists of 13 residues. The V gene's germline CDR1 is DFQATT and CDR2 SNEGSKA (reference sequence). Trimming stripped 3 bases from V and 9 bases from J, with 15 bases between. CDR3 bases: TGCAGTGCTAGGCGTACGTTACTGGGGCCCCAGCATTTT. It specifies CSARRTLLGPQHF.

The rearrangement joins TRBV6-2 or TRBV6-3 to TRBJ2-1; 8 bases match TRBD2. This CDR3 has 18 residues. Trimming took 3 bases from V and 0 from J; bases not matched to a gene: 10. Germline V gene sequence: CDR1 MNHEY, CDR2 SVGEGT. The CDR3 nucleotides read TGTGCCAGCAGTTATCGGGGTAGCGGGGCGAGCTCCTACAATGAGCAGTTCTTC. Translating it yields CASSYRGSGASSYNEQFF.

The chain joins TRBV6-6 to TRBJ1-1; no definite D call. The germline gives CDR1 MNHNY, CDR2 SVGAGI (reference sequence). Trimming shortened V by 5 bases and J by 5 bases, and 6 bases separated the two germline ends. The CDR3 is 11 amino acids. The CDR3 protein is CASSTETEAFF. For the CDR3, the DNA is TGTGCCAGCAGTACCGAAACTGAAGCTTTCTTT.

At least ten counts were recorded for this clonotype. V usage is TRBV9 and J usage is TRBJ2-1; D perhaps matches TRBD2 (5 bases). The germline gives CDR1 SGDLS, CDR2 YYNGEE. The V end was cut by 0 bases, the J end by 9 bases, with 19 bases between. The length of the CDR3 is 16 residues. The CDR3 is CASSVAWRPRGGEQFF. CDR3 nucleotide sequence: TGTGCCAGCAGCGTAGCATGGCGTCCAAGAGGAGGTGAGCAGTTCTTC.

In this sample, this clonotype turned up a few times. The V and J genes are TRBV28 and TRBJ2-3; D is perhaps TRBD2 (5 bases). CDR1 is MDHEN and CDR2 is SYDVKM in the germline V gene. Trimming took 3 bases from V and 7 from J, leaving 8 bases between them. CDR3 length: 12 residues. Here the CDR3 reads CASSFRGYTQYF. CDR3 DNA: TGTGCCAGCAGTTTTAGAGGGTATACGCAGTATTTT. Looking up the rest from reference TRBV28 and TRBJ2-3 gives the full variable domain: DVKVTQSSRYLVKRTGEKVFLECVQDMDHENMFWYRQDPGLGLRLIYFSYDVKMKEKGDIPEGYSVSREKKERFSLILESASTNQTSMYLCASSFRGYTQYFGPGTRLTVL.

V is TRBV7-2 and J is TRBJ1-6; D is perhaps TRBD1 (5 bases). The CDR3 runs 14 residues. The V end lost 1 base, the J end lost 10 bases, and 11 bases lay between the germline ends. Germline CDR1 is SGHTA and CDR2 is FQGNSA. The CDR3 DNA sequence: TGTGCCAGCAGCTTAGGTCAGGGAAAATCACCCCTCCACTTT. Translation: CASSLGQGKSPLHF.

This clonotype has at least ten counts. The rearrangement uses TRBV11-2 and TRBJ2-5; 7 nucleotides match TRBD2. Germline-derived CDR1 and CDR2 are SGHAT and FQNNGV. After removal of 1 base from V and 3 bases from J, the junction contained 5 bases not matched to a gene. The CDR3 has 15 amino acids. As DNA, the CDR3 is TGTGCCAGCAGCTTAGGTGGCCTAGCGGAAGAGACCCAGTACTTC. Translation gives CASSLGGLAEETQYF.

The CDR3 DNA sequence: TGTGCCAGCAGCCTTGTTGATCACAGATATACGCAGTATTTT. This gives the protein CASSLVDHRYTQYF. V gene TRBV11-2 combines with J gene TRBJ2-3; D gene unclear. Trimming stripped 5 bases from V and 7 bases from J, with 16 bases between. This CDR3 has 14 amino acids. CDR1 SGHAT and CDR2 FQNNGV come from the germline V gene. Filled out from reference TRBV11-2 and TRBJ2-3, the complete variable domain reads EAGVAQSPRYKIIEKRQSVAFWCNPISGHATLYWYQQILGQGPKLLIQFQNNGVVDDSQLPKDRFSAERLKGVDSTLKIQPAKLEDSAVYLCASSLVDHRYTQYFGPGTRLTVL.

This sequence joins TRBV9 and TRBJ2-7, with 11 bases aligning to TRBD2. V was pared by 0 bases and J by 3 bases, with 2 bases of the junction left unmatched. CDR1 and CDR2 from the germline V gene are SGDLS and YYNGEE. CDR3 length: 15 amino acids. Here the CDR3 DNA reads TGTGCCAGCAGCGTAGGGGGACTAGCGGTCTACGAGCAGTACTTC. Its protein is CASSVGGLAVYEQYF.

Regarding this clonotype: An end of the junction does not agree with germline; a read error may underlie this. V is TRBV28 and J is TRBJ2-3; a weak D match, TRBD1 (5 bases). This CDR3 is 15 amino acids long. Germline CDR1 MDHEN, CDR2 SYDVKM. The CDR3 loop is CASSFRALSTDTRYF. CDR3 nucleotides: TGTGCCAGCAGTTTCAGGGCTCTAAGCACAGATACGCGGTATTTT.

This clonotype was recorded a few times. An end of the junction differs from the germline gene, which may be a read error. The CDR3 DNA is TGTGCCAGCAGCGTTGACAGGGCCTCCGACGAGCAGTACTTC. Translated: CASSVDRASDEQYF. The chain carries TRBV7-2 and TRBJ2-7; 7 nucleotides match TRBD1. The V gene's germline CDR1 is SGHTA and CDR2 FQGNSA. This CDR3 comprises 14 residues.

This clonotype appeared a few times. Germline is not matched at one junction end, which may reflect a read error. In DNA form, the CDR3 reads TGTGCCAGCAGCTTTGGAGGGAATCCCCCAACTTTC. This gives the protein CASSFGGNPPTF. V usage is TRBV5-6 and J usage is TRBJ2-1, with D possibly matching TRBD2 (6 bases). This CDR3 region has 12 residues. In germline, CDR1 is SGHDT, CDR2 YYEEEE.